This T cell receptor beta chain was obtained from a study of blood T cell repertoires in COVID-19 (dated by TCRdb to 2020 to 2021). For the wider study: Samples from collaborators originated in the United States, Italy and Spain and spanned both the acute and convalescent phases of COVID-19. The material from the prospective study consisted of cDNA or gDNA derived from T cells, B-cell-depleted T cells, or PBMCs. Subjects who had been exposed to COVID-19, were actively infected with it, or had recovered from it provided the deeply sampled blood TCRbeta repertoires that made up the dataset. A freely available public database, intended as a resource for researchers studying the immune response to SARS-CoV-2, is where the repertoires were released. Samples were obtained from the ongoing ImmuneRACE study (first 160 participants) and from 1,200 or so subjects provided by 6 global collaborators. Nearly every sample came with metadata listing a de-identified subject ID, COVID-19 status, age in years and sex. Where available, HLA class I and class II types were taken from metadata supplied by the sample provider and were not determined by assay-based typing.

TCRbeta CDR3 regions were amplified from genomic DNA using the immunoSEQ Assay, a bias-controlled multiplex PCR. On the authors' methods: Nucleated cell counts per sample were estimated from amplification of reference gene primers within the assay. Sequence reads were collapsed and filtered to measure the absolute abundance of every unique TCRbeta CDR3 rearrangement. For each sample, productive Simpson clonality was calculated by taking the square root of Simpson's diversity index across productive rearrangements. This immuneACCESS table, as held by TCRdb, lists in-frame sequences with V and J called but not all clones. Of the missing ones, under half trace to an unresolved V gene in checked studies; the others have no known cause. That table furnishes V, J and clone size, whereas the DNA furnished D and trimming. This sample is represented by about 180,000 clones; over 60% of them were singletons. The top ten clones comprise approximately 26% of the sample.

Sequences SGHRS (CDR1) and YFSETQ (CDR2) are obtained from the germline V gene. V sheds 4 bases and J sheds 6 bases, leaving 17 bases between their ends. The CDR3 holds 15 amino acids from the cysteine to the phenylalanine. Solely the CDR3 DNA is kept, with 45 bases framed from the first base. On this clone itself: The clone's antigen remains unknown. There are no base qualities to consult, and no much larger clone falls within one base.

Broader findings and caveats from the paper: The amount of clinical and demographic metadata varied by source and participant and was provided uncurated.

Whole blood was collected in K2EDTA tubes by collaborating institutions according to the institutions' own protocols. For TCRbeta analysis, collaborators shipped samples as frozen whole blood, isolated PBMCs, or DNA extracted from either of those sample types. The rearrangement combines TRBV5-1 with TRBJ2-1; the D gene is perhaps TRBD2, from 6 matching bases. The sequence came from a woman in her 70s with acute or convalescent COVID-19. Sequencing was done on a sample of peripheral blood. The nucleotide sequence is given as TGCGCCAGCAGCGCGTCGGGACTGGGACTCAATGAGCAGTTCTTC. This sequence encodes CASSASGLGLNEQFF.